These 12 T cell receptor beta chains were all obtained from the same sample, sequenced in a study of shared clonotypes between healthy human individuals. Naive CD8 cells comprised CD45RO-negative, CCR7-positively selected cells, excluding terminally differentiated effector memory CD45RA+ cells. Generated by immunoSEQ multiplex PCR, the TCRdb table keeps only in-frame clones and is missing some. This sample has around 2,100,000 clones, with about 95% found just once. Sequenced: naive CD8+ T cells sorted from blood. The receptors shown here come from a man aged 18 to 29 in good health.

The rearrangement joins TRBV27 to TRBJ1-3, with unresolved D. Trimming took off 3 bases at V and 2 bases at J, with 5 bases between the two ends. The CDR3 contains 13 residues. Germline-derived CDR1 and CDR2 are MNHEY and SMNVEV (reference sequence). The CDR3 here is CASSLVPGNTIYF. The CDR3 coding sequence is TGTGCCAGCAGTTTGGTTCCTGGAAACACCATATATTTT.

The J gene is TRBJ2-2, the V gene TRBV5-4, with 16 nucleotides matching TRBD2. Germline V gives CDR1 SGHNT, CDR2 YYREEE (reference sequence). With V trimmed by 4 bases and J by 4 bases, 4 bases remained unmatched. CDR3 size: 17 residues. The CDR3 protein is CASSPGTSGGVTGELFF. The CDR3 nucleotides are TGTGCCAGCAGCCCCGGGACTAGCGGGGGGGTCACCGGGGAGCTGTTTTTT.

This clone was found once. Here the CDR3 DNA reads TGTGCCAGCAGTTTATCAGGGGGCTTTGAAGCTTTCTTT. It is translated as CASSLSGGFEAFF. The chain recombines TRBV27 with TRBJ1-1, with 7 bases identical to TRBD1. The CDR3 runs to 13 residues. The germline V gene has CDR1 MNHEY and CDR2 SMNVEV (reference sequence). The trim removed 0 bases at V and 7 bases at J, leaving 2 bases unmatched.

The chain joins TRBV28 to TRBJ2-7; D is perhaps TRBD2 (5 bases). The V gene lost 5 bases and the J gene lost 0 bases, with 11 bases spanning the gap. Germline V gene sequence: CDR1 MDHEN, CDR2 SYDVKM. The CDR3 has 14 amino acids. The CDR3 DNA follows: TGTGCCAGCAGTCAAGTGGGGAGCTCCTACGAGCAGTACTTC. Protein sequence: CASSQVGSSYEQYF.

This chain's CDR3 is CASSLGASMNTEAFF. CDR3 sequence (DNA): TGTGCCAGCAGCTTGGGCGCAAGCATGAACACTGAAGCTTTCTTT. The chain links TRBV5-6 to TRBJ1-1; D unclear. The CDR3 totals 15 residues. The germline V gene has CDR1 SGHDT and CDR2 YYEEEE. V lost 0 bases and J lost 0, with 9 bases in between.

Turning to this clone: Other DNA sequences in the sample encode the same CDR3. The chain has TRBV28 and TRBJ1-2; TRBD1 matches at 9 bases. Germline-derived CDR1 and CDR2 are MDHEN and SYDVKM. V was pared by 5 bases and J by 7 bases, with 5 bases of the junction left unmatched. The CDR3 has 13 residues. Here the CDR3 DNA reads TGTGCCAGCAGTCTACAGGGGGCTGGTGGCTACACCTTC. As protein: CASSLQGAGGYTF.

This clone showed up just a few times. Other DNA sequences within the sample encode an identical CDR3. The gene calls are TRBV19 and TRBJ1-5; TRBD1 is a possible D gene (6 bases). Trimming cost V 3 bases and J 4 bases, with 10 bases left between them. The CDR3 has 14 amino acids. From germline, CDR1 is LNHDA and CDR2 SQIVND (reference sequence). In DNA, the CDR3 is TGTGCCAGTAGTATCCGGGACACTAATCAGCCCCAGCATTTT. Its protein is CASSIRDTNQPQHF. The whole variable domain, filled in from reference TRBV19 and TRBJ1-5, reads DGGITQSPKYLFRKEGQNVTLSCEQNLNHDAMYWYRQDPGQGLRLIYYSQIVNDFQKGDIAEGYSVSREKKESFPLTVTSAQKNPTAFYLCASSIRDTNQPQHFGDGTRLSIL.

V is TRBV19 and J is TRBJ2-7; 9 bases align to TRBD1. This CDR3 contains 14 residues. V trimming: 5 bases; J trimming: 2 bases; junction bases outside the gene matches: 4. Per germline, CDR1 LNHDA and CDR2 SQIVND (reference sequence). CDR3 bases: TGTGCCAGTAGTCCCAGGACAGGGGCCTACGAGCAGTACTTC. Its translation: CASSPRTGAYEQYF.

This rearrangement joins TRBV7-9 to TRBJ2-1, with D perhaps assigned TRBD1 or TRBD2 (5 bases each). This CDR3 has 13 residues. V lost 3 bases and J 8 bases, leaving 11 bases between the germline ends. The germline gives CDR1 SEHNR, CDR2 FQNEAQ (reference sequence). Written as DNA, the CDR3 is TGTGCCAGCAGCTTGGGACCCCAAGATGAGCAGTTCTTC. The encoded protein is CASSLGPQDEQFF. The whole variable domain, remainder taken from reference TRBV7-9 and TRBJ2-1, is DTGVSQNPRHKITKRGQNVTFRCDPISEHNRLYWYRQTLGQGPEFLTYFQNEAQLEKSRLLSDRFSAERPKGSFSTLEIQRTEQGDSAMYLCASSLGPQDEQFFGPGTRLTVL.

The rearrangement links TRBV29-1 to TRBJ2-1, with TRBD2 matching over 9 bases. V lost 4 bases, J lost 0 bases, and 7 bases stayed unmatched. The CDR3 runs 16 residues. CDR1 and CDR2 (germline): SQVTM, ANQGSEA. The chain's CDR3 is CSVVSGGFRSYNEQFF. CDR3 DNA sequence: TGCAGCGTTGTTAGCGGGGGATTTCGCTCCTACAATGAGCAGTTCTTC.

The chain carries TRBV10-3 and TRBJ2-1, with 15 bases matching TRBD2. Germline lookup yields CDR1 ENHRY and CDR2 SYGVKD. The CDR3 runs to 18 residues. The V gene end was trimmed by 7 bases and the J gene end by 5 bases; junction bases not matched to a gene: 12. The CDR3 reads CAINQGLAGGPGDNEQFF. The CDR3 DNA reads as TGTGCCATCAACCAAGGACTAGCGGGAGGGCCAGGGGACAATGAGCAGTTCTTC.

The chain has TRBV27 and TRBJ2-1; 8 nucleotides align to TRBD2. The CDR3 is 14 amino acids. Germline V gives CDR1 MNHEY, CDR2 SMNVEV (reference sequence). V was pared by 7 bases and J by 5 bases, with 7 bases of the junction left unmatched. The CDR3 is CASTTVAGNNEQFF. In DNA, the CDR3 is TGTGCCAGCACAACAGTAGCGGGGAACAATGAGCAGTTCTTC.